The T cell receptor (beta chain) described here comes from a study of post-analysis software for immune sequencing data. Broader study findings: In patients, TRBV5-6, TRBV5-1 and TRBV20-1 belonged to five TRBV segments found more frequently than in controls. People with multiple sclerosis had a significantly lower normalized Chao1 diversity than controls did. Samples sharing a preparation batch grouped tightly together when assessed by F measure.

This clonotype appeared many times. Its antigen is still unknown. Each TCR beta cDNA library carried unique molecular identifiers. With roughly 0.9 to 10 million T cells as the source, a few hundred thousand cDNA molecules resulted. Each CDR3 protein gets one entry after TCRdb re-called the PCR reads with MiXCR. Here the sample spans some 240,000 distinct CDR3 sequences, around 34% being singletons. V lost 0 bases and J lost 7; bases outside the gene matches: 3. Germline CDR1 SEHNR, CDR2 FQNEAQ (reference sequence). The CDR3 extends over 13 amino acids. The clonotype was recovered from a girl aged 10-17 years with multiple sclerosis. The chain employs TRBV7-9 and TRBJ2-7; 7 nucleotides line up with TRBD2. Sequenced sample: blood. CDR3 nucleotide sequence: TGTGCCAGCAGCTTAGCTGGCGGGGGAGAGCAGTACTTC. It codes for CASSLAGGGEQYF.